This TCR beta chain was retrieved from a study of T-cell memory formation after mild COVID-19. General study points: The CD4+ clones that contracted clustered mainly within CM and EM, and the CD8+ clones concentrated in EMRA. There were some responding clones in pre-infection memory, which suggested that cross-reactive memory had joined.

TCRdb processed the 5' RACE reads anew with MiXCR; each CDR3 protein has one entry. The sample carries 300,000 to 400,000 distinct CDR3 sequences, under 15% recorded once. Trimming took 0 bases from V and 7 from J, leaving 9 bases between them. Germline CDR1 is LNHNV and CDR2 is YYDKDF (reference sequence). The CDR3 covers 13 residues. As concerns this clonotype: Its antigen is still unknown.

Sequenced material: PBMCs or a T cell subset sorted from them (not recorded which). This TCR came from a man aged 18 to 30 who had mild COVID-19 (a few samples of this study predate the infection). Cell type and time point are not known. The chain employs TRBV15 and TRBJ2-5; D gene ambiguous. The CDR3 DNA sequence: TGTGCCACCAGCAGAGATCCCCCAGGGACCCAGTACTTC. It codes for CATSRDPPGTQYF.